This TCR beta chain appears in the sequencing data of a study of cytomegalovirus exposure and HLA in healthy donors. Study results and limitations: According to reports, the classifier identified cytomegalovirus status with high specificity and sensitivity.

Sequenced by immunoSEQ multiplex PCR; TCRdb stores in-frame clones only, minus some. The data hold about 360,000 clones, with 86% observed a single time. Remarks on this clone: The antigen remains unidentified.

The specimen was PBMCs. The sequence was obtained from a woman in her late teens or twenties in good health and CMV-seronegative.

The CDR3 nucleotides read TGTGCCACCAGCAGAGAAGGAGGGGGCGCGGAAGGCTACACCTTC. Protein: CATSREGGGAEGYTF. V is TRBV15 and J is TRBJ1-2; the match to TRBD1 covers 7 bases. Trimming cost V 0 bases and J 8 bases; bases outside gene matches: 9. CDR3 length: 15 amino acids. CDR1 LNHNV and CDR2 YYDKDF come from the germline V gene (reference sequence).